This TCR beta chain was captured by sequencing in a study of Ad26.COV2.S vaccination and SARS-CoV-2 variants. Study details: Donor had been placed in the Ad26.COV2.S arm of the COV1001 trial. Intramuscular Ad26.COV2.S at 5x10^10 or 1x10^11 viral particles.

The table came from immunoSEQ multiplex PCR; TCRdb's copy has only in-frame clones and leaves some out. The profile shows a few hundred thousand clones, about 90% of them singletons. Treatment reported: around 19 received Ad26.COV2.S at low or high dose, single or two shots; a few received placebo; per-sample allocation not given. After the first vaccine or placebo injection, samples were drawn on day 63. Based in Boston, the donor was an adult of 18-55 years. Germline lookup yields CDR1 MNHEY and CDR2 SVGEGT. The CDR3 covers 15 residues. Losses at the gene ends were 3 bases for V and 4 bases for J; bases not matched to a gene: 7. Overall study findings and caveats: Analyses that measured TCR breadth and depth may have underestimated total T cell responses.

Comment on this clone: Its antigen is not known.

Sequencing used peripheral blood, obtained in a trial of Ad26.COV2.S vaccine versus placebo. This TCR was sampled from a person aged 18 to 59 who received the Ad26.COV2.S COVID-19 vaccine or a placebo. This chain uses TRBV6-2 or TRBV6-3 with TRBJ2-7; 9 nucleotides align to TRBD2. This chain's CDR3 is CASSYLAGGLYEQYF. CDR3 bases: TGTGCCAGCAGTTATTTGGCGGGGGGGCTGTACGAGCAGTACTTC.